The present T cell receptor (beta chain) was sequenced within a study of T cell responses to AZD1222 COVID-19 vaccine. As for the study in general: Second doses were pooled across both intervals (about 4 or about 12 weeks). General study results and limits: Spike regions recognized by vaccine-associated CD4 TCRs spanned the protein, led by 160-218 and 743-854. Once two AZD1222 doses were given, Spike-specific TCR breadth and depth went up. Recipients of AZD1222 seropositive at baseline numbered only five or six.

Trimming stripped 3 bases from V and 0 bases from J, with 9 bases between. CDR3 length: 16 amino acids. Germline CDR1 is LNHNV and CDR2 is YYDKDF (reference sequence). Of note for this clone: Its specificity is unknown.

Here immunoSEQ multiplex PCR was the method, and the copy in TCRdb shows in-frame clones only, minus some. The sample records some 160,000 clones, 88% being singletons. V is TRBV15 and J is TRBJ2-6, with D tentatively TRBD1 (6 bases). This TCR was recovered from an adult in good health. Sequenced material: peripheral blood, taken on day 0 of AZD1222 vaccination. CDR3 DNA sequence: TGTGCCACCAGCAGCCAAGGGGGCTCTGGGGCCAACGTCCTGACTTTC. It codes for CATSSQGGSGANVLTF.